The source of this T cell receptor beta chain is a study of blood T cell repertoires in COVID-19. The overall study: T cells, B-cell-depleted T cells, or PBMCs supplied cDNA or gDNA.

This CDR3 contains 14 residues. Germline loops: CDR1 SGHNT, CDR2 YENEEA. Trimming cost V 0 bases and J 2 bases, with 7 bases left between them. Authors' analysis steps: By means of reference gene primer amplification, nucleated cell counts were estimated. The table came from immunoSEQ multiplex PCR; TCRdb's copy has only in-frame clones and leaves some out. The DNA gave D and trimming, while V, J and clone size come from that table. Here the sample spans approximately 15,000 clones, around 77% being singletons. This chain joins TRBV11-3 and TRBJ2-5, with D uncertain. Sequencing was performed on peripheral blood. The sequence was obtained from a human donor in a cohort sampled during active COVID-19. The CDR3: CASSLEPRQETQYF. The CDR3 DNA reads as TGTGCCAGCAGCTTAGAACCTAGACAAGAGACCCAGTACTTC.